This T cell receptor (beta chain) stems from a study of T cell responses to AZD1222 COVID-19 vaccine. Notes on this clone: The antigen remains undetermined.

Repertoires were generated with immunoSEQ multiplex PCR, while TCRdb's copy carries only in-frame clones and drops some. Altogether about 96,000 clones are present, under 90% being singletons, with the ten largest covering about 26%. CDR1 and CDR2 (germline): LGHNA, YNFKEQ. The CDR3 consists of 15 residues. V lost 7 bases to trimming and J lost 3 bases; unmatched junction nucleotides: 8. Study outcomes and limitations: Vaccine-associated CD4 TCRs ranged over spike, dominating at 160-218 and 743-854. Regions left unmutated in variants are reportedly the target of nearly half of spike-specific TCRs. The donor cohort was predominantly white British with a female majority, and clonal diversity may have been underestimated.

The receptor comes from an adult in good health. The sample consisted of peripheral blood, taken on day 0 of AZD1222 vaccination. V gene TRBV4-2 combines with J gene TRBJ2-4; 8 nucleotides agree with TRBD2. The DNA for the CDR3 is TGTGCCAGCACCAAGCGGGAGTCAGTCAAAAACATTCAGTACTTC. It specifies CASTKRESVKNIQYF.